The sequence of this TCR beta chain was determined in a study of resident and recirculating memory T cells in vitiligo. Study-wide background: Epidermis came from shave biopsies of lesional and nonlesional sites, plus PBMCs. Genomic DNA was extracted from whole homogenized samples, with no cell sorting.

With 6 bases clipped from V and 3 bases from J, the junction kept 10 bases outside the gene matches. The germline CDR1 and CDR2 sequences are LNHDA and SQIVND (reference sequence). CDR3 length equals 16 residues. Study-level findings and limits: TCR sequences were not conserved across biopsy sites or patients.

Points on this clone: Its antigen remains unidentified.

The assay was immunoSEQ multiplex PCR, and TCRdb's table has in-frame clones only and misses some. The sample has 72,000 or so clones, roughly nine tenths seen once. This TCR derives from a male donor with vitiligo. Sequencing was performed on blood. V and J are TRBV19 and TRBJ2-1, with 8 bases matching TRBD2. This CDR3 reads CASRFGGRTDYNEQFF. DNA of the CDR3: TGTGCCAGTAGGTTTGGCGGGAGGACTGACTACAATGAGCAGTTCTTC.